Below are 23 T cell receptor beta chains sequenced from a single sample in a study of CD8+ T cells in alopecia areata. As for treatment: oral pan-JAK inhibitor, 5-10 mg twice daily. In each case, RNA was isolated and then reverse transcribed into cDNA as the sequencing template. Libraries were prepared by immunoSEQ multiplex PCR; TCRdb keeps only in-frame clonotypes and omits some of them. The sample has under 250,000 clones; just over 65% are singletons. This specimen was CD4+ T cells sorted from blood, taken between weeks 43 and 45, from a patient treated with tofacitinib. The receptor set was obtained from a human donor with alopecia areata.

This clone was seen a few times. As DNA, the CDR3 is TGCAGCGTTGCGGGCACACTCACCGGGGAGCTGTTTTTT. It specifies CSVAGTLTGELFF. The gene calls are TRBV29-1 and TRBJ2-2; no definite D call. Trimming pared 4 bases from V and 4 bases from J, leaving 10 bases between. Looked up from germline, CDR1 is SQVTM and CDR2 is ANQGSEA. CDR3 length equals 13 residues.

V usage is TRBV29-1 and J usage is TRBJ1-1; no firm D call. The CDR3 is 12 residues long. The V gene's germline CDR1 is SQVTM and CDR2 ANQGSEA. V was clipped by 7 bases and J by 0 bases, with 9 bases between them. The CDR3 DNA reads TGCAGCGGAAAGGGCCTGAACACTGAAGCTTTCTTT. Protein product: CSGKGLNTEAFF. Full variable domain (rest looked up from reference TRBV29-1 and TRBJ1-1): SAVISQKPSRDICQRGTSLTIQCQVDSQVTMMFWYRQQPGQSLTLIATANQGSEATYESGFVIDKFPISRPNLTFSTLTVSNMSPEDSSIYLCSGKGLNTEAFFGQGTRLTVV.

The chain recombines TRBV6-1 with TRBJ1-1; a weak D match, TRBD1 (5 bases). Trimming stripped 5 bases from V and 9 bases from J, with 13 bases between. CDR1 and CDR2 (germline): MNHNS, SASEGT. This CDR3 has 12 residues. CDR3 residues: CASSPSGTKAFF. The DNA of the CDR3 is TGTGCCAGCAGTCCCTCCGGGACTAAAGCTTTCTTT.

The chain uses TRBV4-3 and TRBJ2-5; D tentatively reads TRBD1 or TRBD2 (6 bases each). Germline values: CDR1 LGHNA, CDR2 YSLEER. Trimming removed 1 base from V and 5 bases from J, with 14 bases in between. This CDR3 region has 15 residues. As DNA, the CDR3 is TGCGCCAGCAGCCAAGTGGGGGGCGCGGGTGAGACCCAGTACTTC. This encodes CASSQVGGAGETQYF.

This chain connects TRBV7-6 to TRBJ2-1, with 9 bases that match TRBD2. V trimming: 5 bases; J trimming: 2 bases; junction bases outside the gene matches: 4. Germline V gives CDR1 SGHVS, CDR2 FNYEAQ. The CDR3 runs to 15 residues. As DNA, the CDR3 is TGTGCCAGCAGCGGGACTAGCCGTACCTACAATGAGCAGTTCTTC. Amino acids: CASSGTSRTYNEQFF. The complete variable domain, with remaining parts taken from reference TRBV7-6 and TRBJ2-1, reads GAGVSQSPRYKVTKRGQDVALRCDPISGHVSLYWYRQALGQGPEFLTYFNYEAQQDKSGLPNDRFSAERPEGSISTLTIQRTEQRDSAMYRCASSGTSRTYNEQFFGPGTRLTVL.

This clone was found many times. The rearrangement links TRBV25-1 to TRBJ2-1, with D possibly TRBD1 on 5 matching bases. CDR1 is MGHDK, CDR2 SYGVNS, per germline. The CDR3 is 13 residues long. V was cut by 3 bases and J by 6 bases, with 9 bases left in between. CDR3 sequence: CASSDLTVNEQFF. The CDR3 nucleotides read TGTGCCAGCAGTGACCTGACAGTCAATGAGCAGTTCTTC.

This rearrangement joins TRBV28 to TRBJ2-7; the match to TRBD2 covers 11 bases. CDR3 length equals 16 residues. Germline V CDR1 and CDR2: MDHEN, SYDVKM. Trimming took 7 bases from V and 2 from J; bases not matched to a gene: 10. DNA for the CDR3: TGTGCCAGCACAGGTAGCGGGGGGGACTCTACCTACGAGCAGTACTTC. Amino acid sequence: CASTGSGGDSTYEQYF.

This chain links TRBV27 with TRBJ1-6; perhaps TRBD1 as D (6 bases). Germline CDR1 reads MNHEY; CDR2 reads SMNVEV (reference sequence). The CDR3 contains 14 residues. V was clipped by 3 bases and J by 9 bases, with 12 bases between them. CDR3 in amino acids: CASSFSGVVSPLHF. For the CDR3, the DNA is TGTGCCAGCAGTTTCTCAGGGGTAGTTTCACCCCTCCACTTT.

This chain links TRBV19 with TRBJ1-2; 9 positions match TRBD1. The germline V gene has CDR1 LNHDA and CDR2 SQIVND (reference sequence). The CDR3 has 15 residues. The V segment lost 5 bases and the J segment 3 bases; nucleotides outside the gene matches: 7. CDR3 DNA sequence: TGTGCCAGTAGTCCAGGGGGACAGGGATACTATGGCTACACCTTC. It codes for CASSPGGQGYYGYTF.

The chain is built from TRBV7-6 and TRBJ2-7, with D perhaps matching TRBD1 (6 bases). V was clipped by 5 bases and J by 2 bases, with 19 bases between them. The germline V gene encodes CDR1 SGHVS and CDR2 FNYEAQ. This CDR3 spans 16 amino acids. CDR3 loop: CASSINPLRGPYEQYF. The CDR3 DNA reads as TGTGCCAGCAGCATAAATCCCCTCAGGGGTCCCTACGAGCAGTACTTC.

The chain joins TRBV18 to TRBJ1-2, with a tentative D call TRBD1 (5 bases). Per germline, CDR1 KGHSH and CDR2 LQKENI. This CDR3 contains 14 residues. V gave up 0 bases and J gave up 4 bases, with 9 bases separating them. The CDR3 sequence is CASSPPAGSYGYTF. The CDR3 region has the DNA TGTGCCAGCTCACCACCAGCAGGGAGCTATGGCTACACCTTC. The full variable domain, completed using reference TRBV18 and TRBJ1-2, is NAGVMQNPRHLVRRRGQEARLRCSPMKGHSHVYWYRQLPEEGLKFMVYLQKENIIDESGMPKERFSAEFPKEGPSILRIQQVVRGDSAAYFCASSPPAGSYGYTFGSGTRLTVV.

This clone was counted only a few times. The chain joins TRBV30 to TRBJ2-1; TRBD2 matches 13 bases. Germline values: CDR1 GTSNPN, CDR2 SVGIG (reference sequence). V was pared by 1 base and J by 2 bases, with 11 bases of the junction left unmatched. This CDR3 spans 19 amino acids. As DNA, the CDR3 is TGTGCCTGGAGTGGTCGGAGACTAGCGGGGGGATCAACCTACAATGAGCAGTTCTTC. Protein product: CAWSGRRLAGGSTYNEQFF.

This clone showed up just a few times. V and J are TRBV5-1 and TRBJ1-1; 7 positions agree with TRBD1. The ends lost 4 bases at V and 1 base at J; junction bases unmatched: 10. This CDR3 region has 16 residues. Germline lookup yields CDR1 SGHRS and CDR2 YFSETQ. CDR3 DNA sequence: TGCGCCAGCAGCATCGACAGGGTAGGAAGGAACACTGAAGCTTTCTTT. It codes for CASSIDRVGRNTEAFF.

The V gene is TRBV2, the J gene TRBJ1-5; D may be TRBD1 (6 bases). This CDR3 has 12 residues. Trimming shortened V by 7 bases and J by 9 bases, and 13 bases separated the two germline ends. CDR1 and CDR2 from the germline V gene are SNHLY and FYNNEI. The CDR3 loop is CASKGDSWPQHF. In nucleotides, the CDR3 is TGTGCCAGCAAGGGGGACTCATGGCCCCAGCATTTT.

The gene calls are TRBV9 and TRBJ1-2, with D perhaps TRBD1 (5 bases). Germline loops: CDR1 SGDLS, CDR2 YYNGEE. With 0 bases removed from V and 0 bases from J, the gap between germline ends came to 15 bases. The CDR3 has 17 amino acids. This CDR3 is CASSVDMGTLANYGYTF. Written as DNA, the CDR3 is TGTGCCAGCAGCGTAGATATGGGGACCTTGGCTAACTATGGCTACACCTTC. Supplemented by reference TRBV9 and TRBJ1-2, the full variable domain reads DSGVTQTPKHLITATGQRVTLRCSPRSGDLSVYWYQQSLDQGLQFLIQYYNGEERAKGNILERFSAQQFPDLHSELNLSSLELGDSALYFCASSVDMGTLANYGYTFGSGTRLTVV.

The rearrangement joins TRBV7-9 to TRBJ1-2; D is possibly TRBD1 (5 bases). CDR3 length: 14 residues. V was cut by 1 base and J by 1 base, with 7 bases left in between. Germline CDR1 SEHNR, CDR2 FQNEAQ (reference sequence). CDR3 protein: CASSLGQINYGYTF. Written as DNA, the CDR3 is TGTGCCAGCAGCTTAGGACAGATTAACTATGGCTACACCTTC.

This chain uses TRBV30 with TRBJ1-2, with D possibly being TRBD1 (5 bases). There are 13 residues in the CDR3. CDR1 and CDR2 (germline): GTSNPN, SVGIG (reference sequence). Trimming stripped 1 base from V and 2 bases from J, with 8 bases between. DNA for the CDR3: TGTGCCTGGAGTGGACAGTCGAACTATGGCTACACCTTC. Translated, it gives CAWSGQSNYGYTF.

The V call is TRBV5-1, the J call TRBJ2-6, with D hard to call. Per the germline V gene, CDR1 is SGHRS and CDR2 is YFSETQ. V lost 1 base and J lost 0, with 5 bases in between. The length of the CDR3 is 15 residues. CDR3 coding DNA: TGCGCCAGCAGCTTGACAGCCTCTGGGGCCAACGTCCTGACTTTC. Protein product: CASSLTASGANVLTF.

The chain couples TRBV25-1 to TRBJ1-2; D not certain. This CDR3 spans 12 amino acids. CDR1 is MGHDK and CDR2 is SYGVNS in the germline V gene. Trimming took 4 bases from V and 4 from J, leaving 7 bases between them. The CDR3 region is CASSGPLYGYTF. The CDR3 DNA is TGTGCCAGCAGTGGGCCGCTCTATGGCTACACCTTC.

The V call is TRBV4-1, the J call TRBJ1-2, with D possibly being TRBD1 (6 bases). The CDR3 extends over 18 amino acids. The germline CDR1 and CDR2 sequences are MGHRA and YSYEKL. The ends were cut back, 5 bases at V and 8 bases at J, with 30 bases in the middle. CDR3 region: CASSLDRRLYGKGRGYTF. The DNA of the CDR3 is TGCGCCAGCAGCTTGGACAGAAGGCTCTATGGTAAAGGTCGGGGCTACACCTTC.

Comments on this clone: This CDR3 is also generated by other DNA sequences in the sample. The J gene is TRBJ1-5, the V gene TRBV10-3; D is unresolved. The CDR3 has 13 amino acids. Trimming took 2 bases from V and 4 from J, leaving 6 bases between them. CDR1 is ENHRY, CDR2 SYGVKD, per germline. In nucleotides, the CDR3 is TGTGCCATCAGTGAGGAGGAAAATCAGCCCCAGCATTTT. Translating gives CAISEEENQPQHF.

The J gene is TRBJ1-6, the V gene TRBV19; a weak D match, TRBD1 (5 bases). The CDR3 is 15 amino acids. Trimming cost V 6 bases and J 8 bases, with 17 bases left between them. CDR1 and CDR2 (germline): LNHDA, SQIVND (reference sequence). The CDR3 DNA reads as TGTGCCAGTAGCCCGGGGACGCTGAGGGATTCACCCCTCCACTTT. This gives the protein CASSPGTLRDSPLHF.

The V call is TRBV29-1, the J call TRBJ1-3; no definite D call. Per the germline V gene, CDR1 is SQVTM and CDR2 is ANQGSEA. The CDR3 has 12 amino acids. V gave up 6 bases and J gave up 0 bases, with 6 bases separating them. The CDR3 nucleotides read TGCAGCGTGGGTACCTCTGGAAACACCATATATTTT. This gives the protein CSVGTSGNTIYF.